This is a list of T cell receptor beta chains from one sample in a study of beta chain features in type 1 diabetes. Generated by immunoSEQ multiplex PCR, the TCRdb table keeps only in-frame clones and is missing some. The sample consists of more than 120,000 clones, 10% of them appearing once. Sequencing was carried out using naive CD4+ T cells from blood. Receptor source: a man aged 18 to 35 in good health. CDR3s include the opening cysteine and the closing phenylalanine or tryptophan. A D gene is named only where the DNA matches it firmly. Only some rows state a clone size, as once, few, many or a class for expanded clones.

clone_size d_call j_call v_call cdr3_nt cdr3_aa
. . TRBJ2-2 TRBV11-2 TGTGCCAGCAGCCTCATTGGCGAGGCTGGCGGGGAGCTGTTTTTT CASSLIGEAGGELFF
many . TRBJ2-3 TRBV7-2 TGTGCCAGCAGCTTAGAGTCAGGCCGCACAGATACGCAGTATTTT CASSLESGRTDTQYF
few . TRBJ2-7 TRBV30 TGTGCCTGGAGTGTGATAGACGAGCAGTACTTC CAWSVIDEQYF
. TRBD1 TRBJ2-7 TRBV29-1 TGCAGCGTCTTCTCCGGGACAGGGCTGGACGAGCAGTACTTC CSVFSGTGLDEQYF
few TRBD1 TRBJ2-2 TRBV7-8 TGTGCCAGCAGCCCGCCGCGGGACAGGGTATTGCGCGGGGAGCTGTTTTTT CASSPPRDRVLRGELFF
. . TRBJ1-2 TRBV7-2 TGTGCCAGCAGCTTCGGACAGTCCTATGGCTACACCTTC CASSFGQSYGYTF
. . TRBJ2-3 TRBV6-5 TGTGCCAGCAGCGAAGACAACACAGATACGCAGTATTTT CASSEDNTDTQYF
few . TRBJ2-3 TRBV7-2 TGTGCCAGCAGCCCTTCTAATGCAGATACGCAGTATTTT CASSPSNADTQYF
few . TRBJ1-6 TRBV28 TGTGCCAGCAGTTTAGCCAGGGTCGATTCACCCCTCCACTTT CASSLARVDSPLHF
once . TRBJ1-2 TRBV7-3 TGTGCCAGCAGCTTACAGGGTATGGGCTACACCTTC CASSLQGMGYTF
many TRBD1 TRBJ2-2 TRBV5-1 TGCGCCAGCAGCATTGGGACAGGGGGCGGCGGGGAGCTGTTTTTT CASSIGTGGGGELFF
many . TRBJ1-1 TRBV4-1 TGCGCCAGCAGGGGGACACCGAACACTGAAGCTTTCTTT CASRGTPNTEAFF
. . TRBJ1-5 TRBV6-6 TGTGCCAGCAGTTACCCGCAAGGGGAAGGCAATCAGCCCCAGCATTTT CASSYPQGEGNQPQHF
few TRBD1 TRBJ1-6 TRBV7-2 TGTGCCAGCAGCTTAGCGGTAGGACAGGGGGGATCACCCCTCCACTTT CASSLAVGQGGSPLHF
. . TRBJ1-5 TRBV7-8 TGTGCCAGCAGCTTAGGGCAATATAGCAATCAGCCCCAGCATTTT CASSLGQYSNQPQHF
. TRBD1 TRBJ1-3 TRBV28 TGTGCCAGCAGGCCCGGGACAGATGGAAACACCATATATTTT CASRPGTDGNTIYF
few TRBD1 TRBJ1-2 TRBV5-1 TGCGCCAGCAGCTTGGTCACAGGGGGCCTGGACTATGGCTACACCTTC CASSLVTGGLDYGYTF
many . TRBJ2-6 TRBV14 TGTGCCAGCAGCCACAGCTCTGGGGCCAACGTCCTGACTTTC CASSHSSGANVLTF
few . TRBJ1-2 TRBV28 TGTGCCAGCAGTGCTCCCGGCGAGGGTGATTCTGGCTACACCTTC CASSAPGEGDSGYTF
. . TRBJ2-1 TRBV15 TGTGCCACCAGCAGAGGGGGGGGCACCACGGACAATGAGCAGTTCTTC CATSRGGGTTDNEQFF
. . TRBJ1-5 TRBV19 TGTGCCAGTAGTATCGGTAGAGGGCATCAGCCCCAGCATTTT CASSIGRGHQPQHF
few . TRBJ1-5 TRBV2 TGTGCCAGCAGTGAACAGGTGAATAGCAATCAGCCCCAGCATTTT CASSEQVNSNQPQHF
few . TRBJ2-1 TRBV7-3 TGTGCCAGCAGCTTACTAGGACAGCTCGACAATGAGCAGTTCTTC CASSLLGQLDNEQFF
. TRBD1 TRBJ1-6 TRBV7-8 TGTGCCAGCAGCCGACAGGGGGCACCCCTCCACTTT CASSRQGAPLHF
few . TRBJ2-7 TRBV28 TGTGCCAGCAGTCTCACCCGGGAGCAGTACTTC CASSLTREQYF
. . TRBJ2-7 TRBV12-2 TGTGCAAGTCGCTTAGGGAGCGGGGGGGCCGGCGAGCAGTACTTC CASRLGSGGAGEQYF
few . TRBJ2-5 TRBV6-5 TGTGCCAGCAGTTACGAGCTGGACAGTAAAGAGACCCAGTACTTC CASSYELDSKETQYF
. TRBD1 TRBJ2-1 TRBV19 TGTGCCAGTAGAACCTACAGGGGGACGGGTGAGCAGTTCTTC CASRTYRGTGEQFF
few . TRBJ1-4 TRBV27 TGTGCCAGCCGTAAGATCGCAGGGGCTAATGAAAAACTGTTTTTT CASRKIAGANEKLFF
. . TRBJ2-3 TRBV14 TGTGCCAGTACGGGTTATAGCACAGATACGCAGTATTTT CASTGYSTDTQYF
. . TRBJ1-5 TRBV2 TGTGCCAGCAGTGAAGAACAGGCGCCTCAGCCCCAGCATTTT CASSEEQAPQPQHF
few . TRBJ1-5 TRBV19 TGTGCCAGTACCCCTATGGTGGGCAATCAGCCCCAGCATTTT CASTPMVGNQPQHF
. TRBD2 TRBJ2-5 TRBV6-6 TGTGCCAGCAGTGAGGGAGGGCTGGAGACCCAGTACTTC CASSEGGLETQYF
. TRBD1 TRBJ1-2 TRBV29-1 TGCAGCGTTTTCGAATCGGACAGGGGGAATGGCTACACCTTC CSVFESDRGNGYTF
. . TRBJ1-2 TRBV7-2 TGTGCCAGCAGCTTAATACCGCCGGTCTACACCTTC CASSLIPPVYTF
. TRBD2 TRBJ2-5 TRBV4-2 TGTGCCAGCAGCTACCCGGGGGGAGAGACCCAGTACTTC CASSYPGGETQYF
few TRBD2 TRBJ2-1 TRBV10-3 TGTGCCATCGGACTAGCGGGGTACAATGAGCAGTTCTTC CAIGLAGYNEQFF
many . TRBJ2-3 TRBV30 TGTGCCTGGAGCGGGAACACAGATACGCAGTATTTT CAWSGNTDTQYF
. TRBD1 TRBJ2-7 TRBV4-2 TGTGCCAGCAGCCACCGGACAGGGGGGCTCTACGAGCAGTACTTC CASSHRTGGLYEQYF
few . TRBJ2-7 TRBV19 TGTGCCAGTAGTATAGACACCTCCTACGAGCAGTACTTC CASSIDTSYEQYF
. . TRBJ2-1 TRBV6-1 TGTGCCAGCAGGGGGGGACTGCGGTCCCATGAGCAGTTCTTC CASRGGLRSHEQFF
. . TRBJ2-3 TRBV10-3 TGTGCCATCAGCAACGAGGTTCATACGCAGTATTTT CAISNEVHTQYF
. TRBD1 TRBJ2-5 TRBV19 TGTGCCAGTAGTAACTACAGGGGCCAAGAGACCCAGTACTTC CASSNYRGQETQYF
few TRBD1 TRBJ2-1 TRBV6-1 TGTGCCAGCAGTGAAGTGGGGACAGGGGGAAGGGATGAGCAGTTCTTC CASSEVGTGGRDEQFF
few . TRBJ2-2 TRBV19 TGTGCCAGTAGTATGTTTGACTACCGGGCCGGGGAGCTGTTTTTT CASSMFDYRAGELFF
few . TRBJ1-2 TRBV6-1 TGTGCCAGCAGTGAATCGGCAGGGAATGGCTACACCTTC CASSESAGNGYTF
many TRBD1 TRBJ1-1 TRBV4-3 TGCGCCAGCAGCCAGCGGACAGGTTGGAACACTGAAGCTTTCTTT CASSQRTGWNTEAFF
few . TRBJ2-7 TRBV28 TGTGCCAGCAGTTTGGAGGGATACGAGCAGTACTTC CASSLEGYEQYF
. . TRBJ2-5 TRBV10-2 TGCGCCAGCAGTAACCGGAGGCCCTCCCAAGAGACCCAGTACTTC CASSNRRPSQETQYF
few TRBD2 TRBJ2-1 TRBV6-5 TGTGCCAGCATAGGGACTAGCTGGAATGAGCAGTTCTTC CASIGTSWNEQFF
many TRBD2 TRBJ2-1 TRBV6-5 TGTGCCAGCAGTTACTCGGCGGGGGGGCCGCGGGAGCAGTTCTTC CASSYSAGGPREQFF
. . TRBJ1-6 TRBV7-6 TGTGCCAGCAGCTTATTGGCGGGAGGCCAAATTGGGAGTTCACCCCTCCACTTT CASSLLAGGQIGSSPLHF
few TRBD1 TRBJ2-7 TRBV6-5 TGTGCCAGCAGTTACTACGGACAGGGTTGGTCCTACGAGCAGTACTTC CASSYYGQGWSYEQYF
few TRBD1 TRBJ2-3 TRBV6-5 TGTGCCAGCAGTTACGCAGGGGGCATCGGTGATACGCAGTATTTT CASSYAGGIGDTQYF